The clone carrying this T cell receptor beta chain was recorded a few times. The sample comes from a study of blood T cell repertoires in COVID-19. This CDR3 comprises 15 residues. The junction had 7 bases not matched to a gene; V was cut back by 4 bases and J by 2 bases. The germline V gene encodes CDR1 SNHLY and CDR2 FYNNEI. Authors' processing steps: Amplifying reference gene primers gave estimates of nucleated cell counts. Assay: immunoSEQ multiplex PCR; the TCRdb copy retains only in-frame clones and omits some. V, J and clone size were drawn from that table, and D and trimming were deduced from the DNA. Of hundreds of thousands of clones listed, roughly 86% were seen once; the top ten hold approximately 0.7%.

This TCR derives from a human donor in a cohort sampled during active COVID-19. The genes are TRBV2 and TRBJ2-7, with 8 positions matching TRBD2. The material sequenced was peripheral blood. The CDR3 coding sequence is TGTGCCAGCAGTGCAATACTAGCGGATACCTACGAGCAGTACTTC. Amino acids: CASSAILADTYEQYF.